A selection of T cell receptor beta chains follows, all from one sample in a study of blood T cell repertoires in COVID-19. Data came from immunoSEQ multiplex PCR; TCRdb stores just in-frame clones and leaves some out. The top ten hold 1.2% of the sample, which has a few hundred thousand clones, 91% seen once. Input material: PBMCs or T cells enriched from blood (not recorded which). The receptors derive from a human donor in a cohort exposed to, infected with or recovered from COVID-19 (not recorded which). The donor label of this sample is uncertain. Each CDR3 is given with its conserved first and last residue.

CDR3aa: CASSVMGQGASGNTIYF
j_gene: TRBJ1-3
v_gene: TRBV9

CDR3aa: CAISSTDILNTEAFF
j_gene: TRBJ1-1
v_gene: TRBV10-3

CDR3aa: CAISENLFAKAGQGRNYGYTF
j_gene: TRBJ1-2
v_gene: TRBV10-3

CDR3aa: CASSLGAGGLTDTQYF
j_gene: TRBJ2-3
v_gene: TRBV5-1

CDR3aa: CAWSVKGDYYGYTF
j_gene: TRBJ1-2
v_gene: TRBV30

CDR3aa: CASSLQGEGNQPQHF
j_gene: TRBJ1-5
v_gene: TRBV9

CDR3aa: CASSLALANTEAFF
j_gene: TRBJ1-1
v_gene: TRBV5-8

CDR3aa: CASSLEGTGIAYEQYF
j_gene: TRBJ2-7
v_gene: TRBV5-1

CDR3aa: CASRKHRNTEAFF
j_gene: TRBJ1-1
v_gene: TRBV19

CDR3aa: CASSSGQGEPPEAFF
j_gene: TRBJ1-1
v_gene: TRBV11-2

CDR3aa: CASSLSIGGQRETQYF
j_gene: TRBJ2-5
v_gene: TRBV5-1

CDR3aa: CATPPAGGNSPLHF
j_gene: TRBJ1-6
v_gene: TRBV7-9

CDR3aa: CSVVQGAANEKLFF
j_gene: TRBJ1-4
v_gene: TRBV29-1

CDR3aa: CASSSLRGTYYEQYF
j_gene: TRBJ2-7
v_gene: TRBV11-2